This TCR beta chain was captured in a study of blood T cells in healthy people across ages. The V and J ends lost 5 bases and 6 bases, in that order; junction bases with no gene match: 7. The CDR3 runs 14 residues. A sample-barcoded 5' primer and a J-beta primer mix were used in a second PCR of about 7 to 11 cycles. A 12-random-nucleotide template-switch adaptor tagged each cDNA molecule. TCRdb called the 5' RACE reads again in MiXCR, with one record for every CDR3 protein. The profile shows about 580,000 distinct CDR3 sequences, about 45% of them singletons. Isolating PBMCs gave at least 6 million of these cells per sample. At least 6 micrograms of total RNA were extracted per sample.

This TCR came from a man older than 75 in good health. The J gene is TRBJ2-1, the V gene TRBV12-3 or TRBV12-4, with 7 bases lining up with TRBD1. Sequencing was performed on blood. The CDR3 DNA sequence: TGTGCCAGCAGTACGACCGGGACAGTCAATGAGCAGTTCTTC. Residues: CASSTTGTVNEQFF.